This TCR beta chain was captured in a study of siplizumab effects on memory and regulatory T cells. Sequencing used immunoSEQ multiplex PCR; TCRdb keeps in-frame clones, though not all of them. The sample shows around 4,500 clones, around half of them seen only once. CDR1 and CDR2 (germline): ENHRY, SYGVKD. The CDR3 length is 13 residues. V was pared by 4 bases and J by 3 bases, with 9 bases between. The cells of the mixed lymphocyte reaction underwent a roughly 6-day coculture at 37°C. This clone was picked up a small number of times. Its specificity is unknown. Study-level findings and limits: Significantly reduced by siplizumab was the cumulative frequency of alloreactive sequences, namely those traceable to unstimulated CD4+ memory cells.

Sequenced input: CFSE-low (dividing) CD4+ T cells sorted from an allogeneic mixed lymphocyte reaction. The chain couples TRBV10-3 to TRBJ1-2; D remains unclear. The origin of this receptor is a human donor in good health; the cells came from an allogeneic mixed lymphocyte reaction. Some clones in this sample may be carry-over from other donors' samples. For the CDR3, the DNA is TGTGCCATCAGTGCCAGGAACTACTATGGCTACACCTTC. This translates into CAISARNYYGYTF.